The clone carrying this T cell receptor (beta chain) was observed once. Here immunoSEQ multiplex PCR was the method, and the copy in TCRdb shows in-frame clones only, minus some. The sample records under 450,000 clones, 80% to 95% being singletons. The data are from a study of control samples from healthy donors and cancer patients. There are 16 residues in the CDR3. The ends were cut back, 0 bases at V and 1 base at J, with 10 bases in the middle. Per germline, CDR1 SGHKS and CDR2 YYEKEE (reference sequence). The sequenced sample was PBMCs. The rearrangement links TRBV5-5 to TRBJ2-2; D gene uncertain. This clonotype was obtained from a man aged 35 to 55 with head and neck cancer. CDR3 sequence: CASSLVSVQNTGELFF. CDR3 nucleotide sequence: TGTGCCAGCAGCTTGGTGTCGGTCCAGAACACCGGGGAGCTGTTTTTT.